The rows below give T cell receptor beta chains drawn from one sample of a study of blood T cell repertoires in COVID-19. The data were produced by immunoSEQ multiplex PCR, yet TCRdb's version contains in-frame clones alone and is incomplete. Among about 670,000 clones listed, just under 90% were seen once. Sequenced: peripheral blood. These receptors all come from a woman younger than 30 with acute or convalescent COVID-19. The CDR3 runs from the conserved cysteine through the conserved F or W. A D gene is named only where the DNA matches it firmly. Part of the rows lack a size; the others show once, few, many or a class for expanded clones.

abundance	d_gene	v_gene	j_gene	CDR3aa	CDR3nt
.	TRBD1	TRBV27	TRBJ1-2	CASSFGTGDGYTF	TGTGCCAGCAGTTTTGGGACAGGGGATGGCTACACCTTC
.	.	TRBV30	TRBJ2-2	CAWSQTNTGELFF	TGTGCCTGGAGTCAGACGAACACCGGGGAGCTGTTTTTT
once	TRBD1	TRBV4-1	TRBJ2-4	CASSQDPGGENIQYF	TGCGCCAGCAGCCAAGATCCAGGGGGCGAAAACATTCAGTACTTC
.	.	TRBV25-1	TRBJ1-2	CASSAGSYGYTF	TGTGCCAGCAGTGCAGGGTCCTATGGCTACACCTTC
few	TRBD1	TRBV9	TRBJ1-2	CASSAGTVYGYTF	TGTGCCAGCAGCGCCGGGACAGTCTATGGCTACACCTTC
.	.	TRBV9	TRBJ2-7	CASSVNPGDEQYF	TGTGCCAGCAGCGTCAATCCGGGAGACGAGCAGTACTTC
.	.	TRBV29-1	TRBJ1-1	CSVRGGGNTEAFF	TGCAGCGTACGAGGGGGGGGGAACACTGAAGCTTTCTTT
.	.	TRBV20-1	TRBJ1-5	CSASYPSGGNQPQHF	TGCAGTGCTAGTTACCCCTCAGGGGGCAATCAGCCCCAGCATTTT
.	TRBD2	TRBV6-2/TRBV6-3	TRBJ2-1	CASSYIAGGLNEQFF	TGTGCCAGCAGTTACATTGCGGGGGGGCTTAATGAGCAGTTCTTC
once	.	TRBV27	TRBJ1-6	CASSLSRLSSYNSPLHF	TGTGCCAGCAGTTTATCCCGTCTGAGCTCCTATAATTCACCCCTCCACTTT
.	TRBD1	TRBV6-5	TRBJ2-1	CASVGTGYEQFF	TGTGCCAGCGTTGGGACAGGGTATGAGCAGTTCTTC
few	.	TRBV5-6	TRBJ1-1	CASSLGGYEAFF	TGTGCCAGCAGCTTGGGCGGCTATGAAGCTTTCTTT
.	TRBD1	TRBV7-2	TRBJ1-3	CASSLLQGRSGNTIYF	TGTGCCAGCAGCTTACTACAGGGGCGCTCTGGAAACACCATATATTTT
.	.	TRBV6-5	TRBJ2-3	CASRQGSTDTQYF	TGTGCCAGCAGACAGGGTAGCACAGATACGCAGTATTTT
.	TRBD2	TRBV7-2	TRBJ2-1	CASSLRLAEFYNEQFF	TGTGCCAGCAGCCTTCGACTAGCGGAGTTCTACAATGAGCAGTTCTTC
.	.	TRBV6-2/TRBV6-3	TRBJ1-2	CASSYSSDYGYTF	TGTGCCAGCAGTTACTCGTCAGACTATGGCTACACCTTC
.	.	TRBV2	TRBJ2-4	CASKRDIENIQYF	TGTGCCAGTAAAAGGGACATAGAAAACATTCAGTACTTC
.	.	TRBV21-1	TRBJ1-5	CASSNGTGIFLNQPQHF	TGTGCCAGCAGCAACGGGACAGGGATTTTTCTTAATCAGCCCCAGCATTTT
.	TRBD1	TRBV7-9	TRBJ1-1	CASSRQGDKLNTEAFF	TGTGCCAGCAGCCGACAGGGTGATAAACTGAACACTGAAGCTTTCTTT
.	.	TRBV11-2	TRBJ2-4	CASSFQGGGNIQYF	TGTGCCAGCAGCTTTCAGGGAGGGGGAAACATTCAGTACTTC
few	.	TRBV7-2	TRBJ1-1	CASSSSRDTEAFF	TGTGCCAGCAGCTCTAGCCGGGACACTGAAGCTTTCTTT
.	.	TRBV27	TRBJ1-6	CASSFQNSPLHF	TGTGCCAGCAGTTTTCAGAATTCACCCCTCCACTTT
.	TRBD1	TRBV3-1/TRBV3-2	TRBJ1-2	CASSQDPTGGSSNYGYTF	TGTGCCAGCAGCCAAGATCCAACAGGGGGCAGTTCAAACTATGGCTACACCTTC
.	TRBD1	TRBV12-5	TRBJ2-7	CASGLSGGSYEQYF	TGTGCTAGTGGTTTATCAGGGGGTTCCTACGAGCAGTACTTC
.	.	TRBV11-2	TRBJ1-6	CASSLGKLSSPLHF	TGTGCCAGCAGCTTGGGCAAGCTAAGTTCACCCCTCCACTTT
.	TRBD1	TRBV27	TRBJ1-5	CASSPQGTGNQPQHF	TGTGCCAGCAGTCCACAGGGGACCGGCAATCAGCCCCAGCATTTT
.	TRBD1	TRBV6-5	TRBJ1-3	CASTRTGFGNTIYF	TGTGCCAGCACCCGGACAGGGTTTGGAAACACCATATATTTT
.	TRBD1	TRBV10-3	TRBJ2-7	CAISESSGGMGEQYF	TGTGCCATCAGTGAGTCGTCAGGGGGCATGGGCGAGCAGTACTTC
once	.	TRBV9	TRBJ2-7	CASSVAGGPSYEQYF	TGTGCCAGCAGCGTAGCGGGGGGCCCCTCCTACGAGCAGTACTTC
.	.	TRBV4-1	TRBJ2-5	CASSQEGGLNPAETQYF	TGCGCCAGCAGCCAAGAGGGCGGACTCAATCCCGCCGAGACCCAGTACTTC
few	.	TRBV5-1	TRBJ1-2	CASSAQQFPGYTF	TGCGCCAGCAGCGCCCAACAGTTCCCTGGCTACACCTTC
.	.	TRBV2	TRBJ2-1	CASSERGFSSYNEQFF	TGTGCCAGCAGTGAAAGAGGCTTCAGCTCCTACAATGAGCAGTTCTTC
many	.	TRBV6-5	TRBJ2-7	CASSNNEIGEQYF	TGTGCCAGCAGTAATAACGAGATCGGCGAGCAGTACTTC
.	.	TRBV4-2	TRBJ1-5	CASSQDMWATNDQPQHF	TGTGCCAGCAGCCAAGATATGTGGGCTACCAACGATCAGCCCCAGCATTTT
.	TRBD1	TRBV29-1	TRBJ1-4	CSVIPGQGHEKLFF	TGCAGCGTGATACCGGGACAGGGGCATGAAAAACTGTTTTTT
once	TRBD2	TRBV4-1	TRBJ2-7	CASSRISGGTDEQYF	TGCGCCAGCAGCCGCATTAGCGGGGGGACCGACGAGCAGTACTTC
.	TRBD1	TRBV6-5	TRBJ1-1	CASRDRGQGTEAFF	TGTGCCAGCAGAGACAGGGGACAGGGAACTGAAGCTTTCTTT
.	TRBD2	TRBV13	TRBJ2-7	CASMSDGGASREQYF	TGTGCCTCCATGAGCGACGGGGGGGCCTCTAGGGAGCAGTACTTC
.	.	TRBV7-9	TRBJ1-1	CASSPRQGTEAFF	TGTGCCAGCAGCCCCCGGCAGGGTACTGAAGCTTTCTTT
.	.	TRBV4-2	TRBJ1-6	CASSQVWRRYNSPLHF	TGTGCCAGCAGCCAAGTCTGGAGGAGATATAATTCACCCCTCCACTTT
.	TRBD1	TRBV15	TRBJ1-2	CATSNSGTGAQVLYTF	TGTGCCACCAGCAACTCCGGGACAGGCGCCCAAGTACTCTACACCTTC